The 17 T cell receptor beta chains presented below share a single source sample, sequenced in a study of CD8+ T cells in alopecia areata. In each case, RNA was isolated and then reverse transcribed into cDNA as the sequencing template. The table came from immunoSEQ multiplex PCR; TCRdb's copy has only in-frame clones and leaves some out. This sample has more than 150,000 clones, with more than 55% found just once. Treatment reported: oral pan-JAK inhibitor, 5-10 mg twice daily. This specimen consisted of CD4+ T cells sorted from blood, obtained at week 4, from a patient treated with tofacitinib. These receptor sequences come from a human donor with alopecia areata.

The chain joins TRBV27 to TRBJ2-3; a possible D gene is TRBD1 (6 bases). This CDR3 has 13 residues. With 4 bases removed from V and 8 bases from J, the gap between germline ends came to 13 bases. CDR1 and CDR2 (germline): MNHEY, SMNVEV (reference sequence). As DNA, the CDR3 is TGTGCCAGCAGTTCGACCCCACAGGGTACGCAGTATTTT. As protein: CASSSTPQGTQYF.

In its sample, this clone was seen a few times. CDR3 bases: TGTGCCAGCAGCTTAGAGCCTAGCGCCCCATCGGTGTGGGGGTACAATGAGCAGTTCTTC. The encoded protein is CASSLEPSAPSVWGYNEQFF. The chain is built from TRBV11-2 and TRBJ2-1; possibly TRBD2 for D (6 bases). In germline, CDR1 is SGHAT, CDR2 FQNNGV. The CDR3 sequence is 20 residues long. V lost 0 bases and J 4 bases, leaving 25 bases between the germline ends.

The rearrangement uses TRBV4-3 and TRBJ2-3; perhaps D is TRBD1 or TRBD2 (5 bases each). Trimming cost V 0 bases and J 3 bases, with 13 bases left between them. CDR3 size: 16 residues. Germline CDR1 is LGHNA and CDR2 is YSLEER. Here the CDR3 DNA reads TGCGCCAGCAGCCAAGAGCTAGCAGGGCCGACAGATACGCAGTATTTT. Translation gives CASSQELAGPTDTQYF.

Concerning this clone: The CDR3 end shows no conserved phenylalanine or tryptophan, and so a read error is likely. The chain uses TRBV19 and TRBJ2-7; TRBD1 matches 7 bases. The CDR3 is 14 residues long. Germline V lookup: CDR1 LNHDA, CDR2 SQIVND (reference sequence). Trimming cost V 6 bases and J 5 bases; bases outside gene matches: 10. The CDR3 nucleotides are TGTGCCAGTAGGTCGACAGGGACCCTTGACGAGCAGTACCTC. Its translation is CASRSTGTLDEQYL.

The rearrangement links TRBV23-1 to TRBJ2-7; no reliable D call. TRBV23-1 has ORF status, its function being uncertain. This CDR3 has 11 residues. Trimming shortened V by 3 bases and J by 7 bases, and 7 bases separated the two germline ends. The CDR3 sequence: CASSHSREQYF. The DNA of the CDR3 is TGCGCCAGCAGTCATTCGAGGGAGCAGTACTTC.

The V and J genes are TRBV2 and TRBJ2-5, with no clear D. Germline V gene lookup returns CDR1 SNHLY and CDR2 FYNNEI. This CDR3 is 12 amino acids long. Trimming took off 6 bases at V and 7 bases at J, with 12 bases between the two ends. CDR3 sequence reads: CASRASTRTQYF. DNA for the CDR3: TGTGCCAGCAGAGCGAGCACGAGGACCCAGTACTTC.

There are a few counts of this clone. CDR3 in amino acids: CASSLRVDRTYEQYF. The CDR3 DNA reads as TGCGCCAGCAGCTTACGTGTCGACAGAACCTACGAGCAGTACTTC. The chain recombines TRBV5-1 with TRBJ2-7, with a possible D match to TRBD1 (5 bases). Germline V gene lookup returns CDR1 SGHRS and CDR2 YFSETQ. The CDR3 covers 15 residues. V lost 2 bases to trimming and J lost 2 bases, with 14 bases between them.

The chain links TRBV19 to TRBJ1-5; D perhaps matches TRBD1 (5 bases). The CDR3 is 13 residues long. CDR1 and CDR2 from the germline V gene are LNHDA and SQIVND (reference sequence). V lost 6 bases and J 7 bases, leaving 13 bases between the germline ends. The CDR3, as DNA: TGTGCCAGTAGATTGCAGGGAGAACAGCCCCAGCATTTT. This translates into CASRLQGEQPQHF. Full variable domain (outside the CDR3, taken from reference TRBV19 and TRBJ1-5): DGGITQSPKYLFRKEGQNVTLSCEQNLNHDAMYWYRQDPGQGLRLIYYSQIVNDFQKGDIAEGYSVSREKKESFPLTVTSAQKNPTAFYLCASRLQGEQPQHFGDGTRLSIL.

V and J are TRBV7-2 and TRBJ1-4, with a tentative D call TRBD1 (6 bases). The CDR3 covers 14 residues. V was clipped by 5 bases and J by 11 bases, with 18 bases between them. Germline-derived CDR1 and CDR2 are SGHTA and FQGNSA. The CDR3 nucleotides are TGTGCCAGCAGCCAAGCCGTAACAGGGAATAAACTGTTTTTT. Translating gives CASSQAVTGNKLFF.

The V and J genes are TRBV30 and TRBJ1-2, with D possibly TRBD1 on 5 matching bases. The germline V gene encodes CDR1 GTSNPN and CDR2 SVGIG (reference sequence). Trimming left V 4 bases short and J 3 bases short, with 15 bases between. The CDR3 has 14 residues. The CDR3 nucleotides are TGTGCCTGGACAGTCCACCCCAGGGACTATGGCTACACCTTC. Translated, it gives CAWTVHPRDYGYTF.

Concerning this clone itself: Within the sample, other DNA sequences also encode this same CDR3. The V and J genes are TRBV30 and TRBJ1-1; D gene uncertain. V was clipped by 2 bases and J by 1 base, with 8 bases between them. The CDR3 covers 13 residues. Per the germline V gene, CDR1 is GTSNPN and CDR2 is SVGIG (reference sequence). As DNA, the CDR3 is TGTGCCTGGAGTCGCACAGAGAACACTGAAGCTTTCTTT. This sequence encodes CAWSRTENTEAFF.

The chain recombines TRBV29-1 with TRBJ2-3; TRBD1 might be the D (6 bases). V dropped 3 bases and J dropped 2 bases, with 12 bases sitting between them. The CDR3 extends over 14 amino acids. The germline V gene encodes CDR1 SQVTM and CDR2 ANQGSEA. CDR3 amino acids: CSVDMGALTDTQYF. The CDR3 DNA reads as TGCAGCGTTGATATGGGGGCCCTCACAGATACGCAGTATTTT.

The V call is TRBV7-2, the J call TRBJ2-7; a weak D match, TRBD1 (5 bases). The CDR3 loop spans 12 amino acids. CDR1 SGHTA and CDR2 FQGNSA come from the germline V gene. V lost 1 base, J lost 7 bases, and 8 bases lay in between. The CDR3 nucleotides read TGTGCCAGCAGCTTAGTTGCAGGGGAGCAGTACTTC. Protein product: CASSLVAGEQYF.

The chain employs TRBV18 and TRBJ2-5; TRBD1 agrees at 8 bases. J gave up 5 bases and V 4 bases, and 9 bases lay outside the gene matches. Germline-derived CDR1 and CDR2 are KGHSH and LQKENI. CDR3 size: 15 residues. The CDR3 sequence: CASSRYLQGEETQYF. The CDR3 DNA sequence: TGTGCCAGCTCACGCTACCTACAGGGGGAGGAGACCCAGTACTTC.

This rearrangement joins TRBV20-1 to TRBJ2-4, with D perhaps matching TRBD1 (6 bases). Per germline, CDR1 DFQATT and CDR2 SNEGSKA (reference sequence). With 6 bases removed from V and 5 bases from J, the gap between germline ends came to 8 bases. The CDR3 is 11 amino acids. The CDR3 reads CSANRENIQYF. In DNA form, the CDR3 reads TGCAGTGCCAACAGGGAAAACATTCAGTACTTC.

The chain uses TRBV29-1 and TRBJ1-2, with a tentative D call TRBD1 (6 bases). Per germline, CDR1 SQVTM and CDR2 ANQGSEA. This CDR3 region has 13 residues. Between the trimmed V and J ends, which lost 3 bases and 3 bases, there was a span of 11 bases. CDR3: CSVEWGPDYGYTF. The CDR3 nucleotides are TGCAGCGTTGAGTGGGGGCCCGACTATGGCTACACCTTC.

The CDR3 nucleotides are TGCAGCGTTGCCAGGACAGGGGGTACTGAAGCTTTCTTT. Translation gives CSVARTGGTEAFF. The chain is built from TRBV29-1 and TRBJ1-1, with TRBD1 matching over 10 bases. V trimming: 4 bases; J trimming: 5 bases; junction bases outside the gene matches: 4. CDR1 and CDR2 (germline): SQVTM, ANQGSEA. There are 13 residues in the CDR3.